These T cell receptor beta chains were read from a single sample in a study of Ad26.COV2.S vaccination and SARS-CoV-2 variants. Produced via immunoSEQ multiplex PCR; TCRdb's table is partial and in-frame only. Among more than 400,000 clones listed, around 92% were seen once. Specimen: peripheral blood, collected in a trial of Ad26.COV2.S vaccine versus placebo. These receptors all stem from a person between 18 and 65 years old who received the Ad26.COV2.S COVID-19 vaccine or a placebo. Both conserved end residues are part of each CDR3. Each record gives: D gene, V gene, CDR3 protein. The D gene is left open where the match is weak.

D gene: TRBD2
V gene: TRBV5-4
CDR3 protein: CASTYRTSGSTDTQYF

D gene: -
V gene: TRBV5-4
CDR3 protein: CASSRGRDLTDTQYF

D gene: -
V gene: TRBV2
CDR3 protein: CASSELGQHSFF

D gene: -
V gene: TRBV12-5
CDR3 protein: CASGLVLGGRTNYGYTF

D gene: -
V gene: TRBV5-4
CDR3 protein: CASSTGLNYGYTF

D gene: TRBD1
V gene: TRBV6-6
CDR3 protein: CASNPGQGVFYEQYF

D gene: -
V gene: TRBV4-1
CDR3 protein: CASSLKGPFRGPTEAFF

D gene: -
V gene: TRBV4-1
CDR3 protein: CASSQGRTIQETQYF

D gene: -
V gene: TRBV7-9
CDR3 protein: CASSFGGQTYEQYF

D gene: TRBD1
V gene: TRBV7-2
CDR3 protein: CASSLTGLGEQYF

D gene: -
V gene: TRBV6-5
CDR3 protein: CASREDLPALEQYF

D gene: -
V gene: TRBV24-1
CDR3 protein: CATSFTGQETQYF

D gene: TRBD1
V gene: TRBV12-3/TRBV12-4
CDR3 protein: CASSLARGTEAFF

D gene: TRBD2
V gene: TRBV30
CDR3 protein: CAWSGGGAKNIQYF

D gene: -
V gene: TRBV5-1
CDR3 protein: CASSLGSARNSPLHF

D gene: -
V gene: TRBV7-9
CDR3 protein: CASSLWESYEQYF

D gene: -
V gene: TRBV27
CDR3 protein: CASSNGENYGYTF

D gene: TRBD1
V gene: TRBV6-6
CDR3 protein: CASSQGTGGSLRAFF

D gene: TRBD1
V gene: TRBV6-5
CDR3 protein: CASSLRVDRGSGYTF

D gene: TRBD1
V gene: TRBV19
CDR3 protein: CASSTTGVYEQYF

D gene: TRBD1
V gene: TRBV7-9
CDR3 protein: CASSLGGQGREQFF

D gene: TRBD1
V gene: TRBV28
CDR3 protein: CASSGLRGTGDYNEQFF

D gene: TRBD1
V gene: TRBV10-1
CDR3 protein: CASSRDRDEQYF

D gene: TRBD1
V gene: TRBV4-3
CDR3 protein: CASSQVNRGRYEQYF

D gene: -
V gene: TRBV7-2
CDR3 protein: CASSLDGQGTETQYF

D gene: -
V gene: TRBV27
CDR3 protein: CASSFEGGKKTQYF

D gene: -
V gene: TRBV5-6
CDR3 protein: CASSFRGLSTDTQYF

D gene: -
V gene: TRBV21-1
CDR3 protein: CASSKSAGVGGELFF

D gene: -
V gene: TRBV7-9
CDR3 protein: CASSLFGGGDTQYF

D gene: -
V gene: TRBV29-1
CDR3 protein: CSVEKGSTEAFF

D gene: TRBD1
V gene: TRBV2
CDR3 protein: CASSGYRGPEQFF

D gene: TRBD1
V gene: TRBV29-1
CDR3 protein: CSGRDSIEAFF

D gene: TRBD1
V gene: TRBV16
CDR3 protein: CASSPRWTGDQPQHF

D gene: TRBD1
V gene: TRBV28
CDR3 protein: CASSSGDRYSNYGYTF